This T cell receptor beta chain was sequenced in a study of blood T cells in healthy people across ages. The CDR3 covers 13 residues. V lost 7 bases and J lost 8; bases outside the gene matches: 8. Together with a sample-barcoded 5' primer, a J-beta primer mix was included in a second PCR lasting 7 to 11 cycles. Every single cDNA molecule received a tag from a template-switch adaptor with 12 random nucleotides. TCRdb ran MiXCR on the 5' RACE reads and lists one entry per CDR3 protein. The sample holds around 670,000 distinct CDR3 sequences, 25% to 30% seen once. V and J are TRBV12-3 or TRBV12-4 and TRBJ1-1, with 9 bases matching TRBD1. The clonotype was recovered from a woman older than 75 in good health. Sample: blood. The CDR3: CASILVGQGEAFF. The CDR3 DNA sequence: TGTGCCAGCATCCTCGTTGGACAGGGGGAAGCTTTCTTT.